Following are 5 T cell receptor beta chains from one sample sequenced in a study of early T cells in non-severe SARS-CoV-2 infection. TCRdb reanalysed the 5' RACE reads using MiXCR and keeps one entry per CDR3 protein. The table lists approximately 22,000 distinct CDR3 sequences, under 5.5% of them singletons. Sequences were obtained from whole blood. These receptors were taken from an adult who was a healthcare worker with PCR-confirmed SARS-CoV-2 infection or an uninfected control (not recorded which).

This clonotype appeared many times. The genes are TRBV10-3 and TRBJ2-7; 9 positions match TRBD2. The CDR3 runs 15 residues. CDR1 and CDR2 from the germline V gene are ENHRY and SYGVKD. Trimming cost V 4 bases and J 4 bases; bases outside gene matches: 8. Here the CDR3 DNA reads TGTGCCATCAGTGCGGTAGCGGGGGAGAATTACGAGCAGTACTTC. It translates to CAISAVAGENYEQYF.

This clonotype came up many times. The chain employs TRBV7-2 and TRBJ2-7; a weak D match, TRBD2 (5 bases). Germline loops: CDR1 SGHTA, CDR2 FQGNSA. V was trimmed by 5 bases and J by 2 bases, leaving 19 bases between them. The CDR3 loop spans 16 amino acids. The CDR3 nucleotides read TGTGCCAGCAGCGTTAGTGGACTTGTTACAACCTACGAGCAGTACTTC. Translating it yields CASSVSGLVTTYEQYF.

This clonotype occurred many times. The rearrangement joins TRBV20-1 to TRBJ1-5, with TRBD1 as a possible D gene (5 bases). The germline V and J ends were trimmed by 5 bases and 1 base, with 15 bases remaining between them. Germline loops: CDR1 DFQATT, CDR2 SNEGSKA (reference sequence). CDR3 length: 15 amino acids. CDR3 sequence (DNA): TGCAGTGCTTTCTCCGGGACTCACAGCAATCAGCCCCAGCATTTT. Its protein product is CSAFSGTHSNQPQHF.

In this sample, this clonotype turned up many times. J is TRBJ1-5 and V is TRBV6-1; D not certain. The ends were cut back, 5 bases at V and 0 bases at J, with 8 bases in the middle. Per germline, CDR1 MNHNS and CDR2 SASEGT. The CDR3 runs to 14 residues. The CDR3 loop is CASSRRSSNQPQHF. As DNA, the CDR3 is TGTGCCAGCAGTCGTAGGAGTAGCAATCAGCCCCAGCATTTT.

This clonotype appeared many times. This chain links TRBV19 with TRBJ2-2; TRBD1 matches at 8 bases. Trimming removed 6 bases from V and 5 bases from J; junction bases left unmatched: 8. CDR1 is LNHDA and CDR2 is SQIVND in the germline V gene (reference sequence). CDR3 length: 15 residues. Written as DNA, the CDR3 is TGTGCCAGTAGCAAGACAGGGGCACTTACCGGGGAGCTGTTTTTT. This codes for CASSKTGALTGELFF.